This passage covers 9 T cell receptor beta chains from one sample sequenced in a study of early T cells in non-severe SARS-CoV-2 infection. A single record per CDR3 protein comes from TCRdb applying MiXCR to the 5' RACE reads. The sample consists of approximately 69,000 distinct CDR3 sequences, about 10% of them appearing once. The sequencing input was whole blood. The source is an adult who was a healthcare worker with PCR-confirmed SARS-CoV-2 infection or an uninfected control (not recorded which).

This sequence joins TRBV7-9 and TRBJ2-3, with 10 bases matching TRBD2. CDR1 and CDR2 from the germline V gene are SEHNR and FQNEAQ (reference sequence). This CDR3 has 13 residues. J was trimmed by 8 bases and V by 6 bases; bases with no gene match: 5. The DNA of the CDR3 is TGTGCCAGCAGGCTAGCGGGAGTGGTTACGCAGTATTTT. Its protein product is CASRLAGVVTQYF.

Ten or more counts support this clonotype. The chain combines TRBV29-1 with TRBJ2-3, with D uncertain. Trimming cost V 2 bases and J 0 bases, with 6 bases left between them. The CDR3 loop spans 13 amino acids. Per the germline V gene, CDR1 is SQVTM and CDR2 is ANQGSEA. The CDR3 DNA follows: TGCAGCGTTGAAATGCAGAGCACAGATACGCAGTATTTT. It translates to CSVEMQSTDTQYF.

The chain carries TRBV24-1 and TRBJ2-2, with D perhaps matching TRBD1 or TRBD2 (5 bases each). Between the trimmed V and J ends, which lost 7 bases and 0 bases, there was a span of 11 bases. The germline V gene has CDR1 KGHDR and CDR2 SFDVKD. CDR3 length: 15 residues. CDR3: CATSRDAANTGELFF. The CDR3 bases are TGTGCCACCAGCAGGGACGCTGCGAACACCGGGGAGCTGTTTTTT.

This rearrangement joins TRBV29-1 to TRBJ2-5; no reliable D call. Germline V gene data show CDR1 as SQVTM and CDR2 as ANQGSEA. Trimming shortened V by 7 bases and J by 3 bases, and 15 bases separated the two germline ends. The CDR3 covers 13 residues. The CDR3 protein is CSAATWQKETQYF. DNA for the CDR3: TGCAGCGCCGCGACCTGGCAGAAAGAGACCCAGTACTTC. Using reference TRBV29-1 and TRBJ2-5 for the parts outside the CDR3, the full variable domain is SAVISQKPSRDICQRGTSLTIQCQVDSQVTMMFWYRQQPGQSLTLIATANQGSEATYESGFVIDKFPISRPNLTFSTLTVSNMSPEDSSIYLCSAATWQKETQYFGPGTRLLVL.

This clonotype was counted ten times or more. The gene calls are TRBV7-9 and TRBJ2-4; 7 bases map to TRBD2. The CDR3 loop spans 20 amino acids. Germline CDR1 SEHNR, CDR2 FQNEAQ (reference sequence). J lost 0 bases, V lost 5 bases, and 19 bases had no gene match. The CDR3 protein is CASSPLGAGALNGAKNIQYF. The CDR3, as DNA: TGTGCCAGCAGCCCGCTCGGGGCGGGAGCGTTAAACGGAGCCAAAAACATTCAGTACTTC.

This clonotype occurred many times. This chain uses TRBV29-1 with TRBJ1-2, with D unresolved. The CDR3 runs to 12 residues. Trimming left V 4 bases short and J 4 bases short, with 10 bases between. CDR1 and CDR2 (germline): SQVTM, ANQGSEA. The CDR3 DNA sequence: TGCAGCGTTGTTGGCAGCGGCTATGGCTACACCTTC. It encodes CSVVGSGYGYTF.

This clonotype was observed many times. The chain recombines TRBV6-1 with TRBJ1-4; D is ambiguous. Per germline, CDR1 MNHNS and CDR2 SASEGT. The V gene lost 2 bases and the J gene lost 8 bases, with 12 bases spanning the gap. The CDR3 covers 14 residues. The CDR3 coding sequence is TGTGCCAGCAGTGAACTAGGGAGGGAGGAAAAACTGTTTTTT. This encodes CASSELGREEKLFF.

The sample holds a few counts of this clonotype. The junction departs from germline at one end; a sequencing error may be responsible. The CDR3 spells CVSSRGQGGMNTEAFF. For the CDR3, the DNA is TGTGTCAGCAGCAGAGGACAGGGAGGTATGAACACTGAAGCTTTCTTT. V and J are TRBV5-5 and TRBJ1-1; 8 nucleotides line up with TRBD1. CDR1 is SGHKS and CDR2 is YYEKEE in the germline V gene (reference sequence). The CDR3 has 16 residues.

This clonotype was detected a few times. V gene TRBV7-8 combines with J gene TRBJ2-7; no reliable D call. The V end lost 5 bases, the J end lost 2 bases, and 13 bases lay between the germline ends. The CDR3 is 14 residues long. The V gene's germline CDR1 is SGHVS and CDR2 FQNEAQ. The DNA for the CDR3 is TGTGCCAGCAGCATGGACCCGTTTCCCTACGAGCAGTACTTC. Amino acids: CASSMDPFPYEQYF.